This T cell receptor (beta chain) was observed in a study of memory CD4+ T cells and cytomegalovirus serostatus (dated by TCRdb to the late 2010s). Some background on the complete study: A total of about 33 healthy Belgian adults, of whom 9 were CMV seropositive and approximately 24 were CMV seronegative, were included in the cohort. CD4+ memory TCRbeta repertoires of a Belgian cohort with known cytomegalovirus serostatus were sequenced in order to replicate a published TCR-based CMV serostatus classifier.

A FACSAria II was used to sort memory CD4+ T cells, defined as single viable CD3+CD4+CD8-CD45RO+ cells. CMV serostatus was determined with a Roche Elecsys assay detecting serum IgG against CMV pp150, pp28, p38 and p52. Following thawing, total CD4+ T cells were enriched through positive selection using CD4 magnetic microbeads. The samples came from a different study that was designed specifically to examine the CD4+ T cell memory repertoire. Peripheral blood mononuclear cells were isolated and cryopreserved according to standard operating procedures, and serum was kept at -80 degrees C. CD3-PerCP (BW264/56), CD4-APC (RPA-T4), CD45RO-PE (UCHT1) and CD8-Pacific Orange (3B5) antibodies were used for staining, and non-viable cells were excluded with Sytox blue. Genomic DNA was extracted from sorted cells with the Quick-DNA Microprep Kit. TCRbeta DNA was amplified with the immunoSEQ hsTCRbeta kit following the manufacturer's protocol. An Illumina MiSeq instrument was used to sequence the TCRbeta libraries. The original methods were these. Following removal of out-of-frame sequences, around 2,300,000 distinct TCRbeta sequences were retained, with an average of roughly 70,000 per individual. Each individual was scored by the count of around 160 previously reported CMV-associated TCRbeta sequences and the total productive distinct TCRbeta count. A beta-binomial model was reimplemented in Python, and scikit-learn random forests with default parameters were trained on data from the US cohort. On the Belgian cohort, classifier performance was reported as the median AUC, along with percentile confidence intervals, across 10,000 bootstrap iterations. Held by TCRdb, this immuneACCESS table contains in-frame sequences only and omits some clones. Under half of the omission traces to an unresolved V gene where checked; the cause of the rest is unknown. V and J calls and clone size are those listed in that table; D and trimming were worked out from the DNA. The table for this sample lists some 52,000 clones; roughly 78% of them were counted only once. About 0.77% of the sample lies in the top ten.

Between the V and J ends, shortened by 4 bases and 2 bases respectively, the junction contains 12 bases. The CDR1 and CDR2 encoded by the germline V gene (reference sequence) are MNHEY and SMNVEV. From cysteine to phenylalanine, the CDR3 is 14 amino acids long. Solely the CDR3 DNA is kept, with 42 bases framed from the first base. As to this clone: Its antigen remains unidentified. Within one base of it there is no much larger clone, and no base qualities were kept.

The research as a whole found: Of more than 150 previously reported CMV-associated TCRbeta sequences, 60 to 85 appeared in the CD4+ memory repertoires, each in one to five individuals. On the Belgian cohort, the classifier built on the original framework reached a median bootstrapped AUC of about 0.95, with a 95% CI of 0.76-1.00. Results were interpreted as suggesting that the CMV-associated TCR signature is largely present in the CD4+ memory repertoire. For CMV serostatus prediction, a median bootstrapped AUC of approximately 0.95 was reached with the original framework, and a median bootstrapped AUC of roughly 0.92 was reached with a US-trained random forest. Only CD4+CD45RO+ memory cells were sequenced, in contrast to the original study, in which naive and memory CD4+ and CD8+ populations were covered.

Here the chain combines TRBV27 and TRBJ2-7, with an unclear D gene assignment. Sequences were obtained from memory CD4+ T cells from blood. The clonotype originates from an adult in good health and CMV-seronegative. Read as DNA, the sequence is TGTGCCAGCAGTTCAAGGCGCTTCCCCTACGAGCAGTACTTC. Translation gives CASSSRRFPYEQYF.